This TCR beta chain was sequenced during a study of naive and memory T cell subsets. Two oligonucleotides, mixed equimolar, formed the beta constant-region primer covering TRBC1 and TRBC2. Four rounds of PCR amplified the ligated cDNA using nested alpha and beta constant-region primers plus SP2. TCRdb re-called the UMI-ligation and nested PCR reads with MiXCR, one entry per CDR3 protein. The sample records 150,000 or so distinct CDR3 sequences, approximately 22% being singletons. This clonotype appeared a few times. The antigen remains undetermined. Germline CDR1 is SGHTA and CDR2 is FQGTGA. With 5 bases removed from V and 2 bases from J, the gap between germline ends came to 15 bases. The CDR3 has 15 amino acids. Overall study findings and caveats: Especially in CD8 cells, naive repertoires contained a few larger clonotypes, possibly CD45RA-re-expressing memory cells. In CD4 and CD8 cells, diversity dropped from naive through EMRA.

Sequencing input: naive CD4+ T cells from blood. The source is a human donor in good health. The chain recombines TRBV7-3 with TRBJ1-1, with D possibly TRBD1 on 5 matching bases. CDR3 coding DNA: TGTGCCAGCAGCCGGGGACCGACCATTAACACTGAAGCTTTCTTT. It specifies CASSRGPTINTEAFF.